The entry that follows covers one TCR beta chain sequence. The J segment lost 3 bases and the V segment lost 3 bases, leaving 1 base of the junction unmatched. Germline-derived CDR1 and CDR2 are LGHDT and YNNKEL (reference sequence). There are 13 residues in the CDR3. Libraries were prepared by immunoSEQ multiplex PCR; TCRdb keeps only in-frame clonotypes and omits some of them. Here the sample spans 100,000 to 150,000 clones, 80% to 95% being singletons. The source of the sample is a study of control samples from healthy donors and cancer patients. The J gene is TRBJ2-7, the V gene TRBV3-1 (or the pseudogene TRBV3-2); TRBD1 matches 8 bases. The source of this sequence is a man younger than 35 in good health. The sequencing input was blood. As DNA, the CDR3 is TGTGCCAGCAGCCAGGGACAGGTCTACGAGCAGTACTTC. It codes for CASSQGQVYEQYF.